The next 10 T cell receptor beta chains were all read from a single sample in a study of response to subunit inactivated influenza vaccine. One entry per CDR3 protein, called by TCRdb with MiXCR from the RT-PCR reads. The table lists about 800,000 distinct CDR3 sequences, around 20% of them singletons. This sample comprised PBMCs from blood, obtained around 5 days after vaccination. The receptors originated from a man in his fifties who received an inactivated influenza vaccine.

There are a few counts of this clonotype. V usage is TRBV5-6 and J usage is TRBJ2-3, with D hard to call. CDR3 length: 16 residues. Germline values: CDR1 SGHDT, CDR2 YYEEEE. V shed 1 base and J shed 0 bases, with 12 bases lying between them. The CDR3 reads CASSLTVQLSTDTQYF. The CDR3 nucleotides read TGTGCCAGCAGCTTGACCGTCCAGCTTAGCACAGATACGCAGTATTTT. Variable domain in full (rest from reference TRBV5-6 and TRBJ2-3): DAGVTQSPTHLIKTRGQQVTLRCSPKSGHDTVSWYQQALGQGPQFIFQYYEEEERQRGNFPDRFSGHQFPNYSSELNVNALLLGDSALYLCASSLTVQLSTDTQYFGPGTRLTVL.

The chain links TRBV20-1 to TRBJ1-1, with D perhaps matching TRBD1 (6 bases). V dropped 5 bases and J dropped 4 bases, with 20 bases sitting between them. Germline CDR1 is DFQATT and CDR2 is SNEGSKA (reference sequence). The CDR3 extends over 15 amino acids. The CDR3 loop is CSARRRDGGGTEAFF. The DNA for the CDR3 is TGCAGTGCTCGGCGGAGGGATGGGGGCGGCACTGAAGCTTTCTTT.

The rearrangement links TRBV5-5 to TRBJ1-4; D is undetermined. V was cut by 0 bases and J by 8 bases, with 8 bases left in between. The CDR3 has 13 residues. Germline V CDR1 and CDR2: SGHKS, YYEKEE (reference sequence). The CDR3 here is CASSLGFGEKLFF. CDR3 in DNA: TGTGCCAGCAGCTTGGGATTCGGGGAAAAACTGTTTTTT.

The J gene is TRBJ2-7, the V gene TRBV4-2; D unclear. Germline lookup yields CDR1 LGHNA and CDR2 YNFKEQ. Trimming took off 2 bases at V and 3 bases at J, with 14 bases between the two ends. The CDR3 contains 15 residues. The CDR3 here is CASSQSTDSRYEQYF. Written as DNA, the CDR3 is TGTGCCAGCAGCCAATCTACAGATTCGCGCTACGAGCAGTACTTC.

This clonotype was recorded many times. V and J are TRBV4-3 and TRBJ2-5; 7 bases fit TRBD1. CDR3 length equals 15 residues. CDR1 is LGHNA, CDR2 YSLEER, per germline. V lost 0 bases to trimming and J lost 4 bases; unmatched junction nucleotides: 5. CDR3 sequence (DNA): TGCGCCAGCAGCCAAGAAGACAACAGGGGAGAGACCCAGTACTTC. As protein: CASSQEDNRGETQYF.

The V call is TRBV4-2, the J call TRBJ2-1; 7 bases match TRBD2. The ends lost 2 bases at V and 0 bases at J; junction bases unmatched: 7. Germline CDR1 and CDR2: LGHNA and YNFKEQ. This CDR3 is built from 17 residues. CDR3: CASSQTGTTSSYNEQFF. CDR3 nucleotide sequence: TGTGCCAGCAGCCAAACCGGGACTACGAGCTCCTACAATGAGCAGTTCTTC.

J is TRBJ1-1 and V is TRBV29-1; TRBD1 is a possible D gene (6 bases). This CDR3 region has 14 residues. CDR1 and CDR2 from the germline V gene are SQVTM and ANQGSEA. V was trimmed by 6 bases and J by 2 bases, leaving 16 bases between them. The CDR3, as DNA: TGCAGCGTCGCCCGGACAGTAATCAACACTGAAGCTTTCTTT. Amino acids: CSVARTVINTEAFF.

This chain uses TRBV7-2 with TRBJ2-5, with D possibly being TRBD1 (6 bases). Per the germline V gene, CDR1 is SGHTA and CDR2 is FQGNSA. The CDR3 extends over 15 amino acids. V shed 3 bases and J shed 1 base, with 12 bases lying between them. The DNA of the CDR3 is TGTGCCAGCAGCTTCGGACAGTTACTCCAAGAGACCCAGTACTTC. This sequence encodes CASSFGQLLQETQYF.

This clonotype was recorded a few times. With a much larger clone just one base away, this may be a read error. V usage is TRBV10-3 and J usage is TRBJ2-7; the D is unclear. The CDR3 is made up of 11 amino acids. The germline CDR1 and CDR2 sequences are ENHRY and SYGVKD. V was trimmed by 0 bases and J by 5 bases, leaving 2 bases between them. The CDR3 loop is CAISESDEQYF. The CDR3 region has the DNA TGTGCCATCAGTGAGTCCGACGAGCAGTACTTC.

This clonotype has just a few counts. This chain joins TRBV4-3 and TRBJ1-4, with TRBD1 identical over 10 bases. The CDR3 extends over 16 amino acids. Germline CDR1 is LGHNA and CDR2 is YSLEER. After removal of 0 bases from V and 3 bases from J, the junction contained 1 base not matched to a gene. Here the CDR3 DNA reads TGCGCCAGCAGCCAAGAAGGGACAGGGGCTAATGAAAAACTGTTTTTT. This encodes CASSQEGTGANEKLFF.